This T cell receptor (beta chain) derives from a study of blood T cell repertoires in COVID-19. As for the study in general: Both acute and convalescent COVID-19 samples were obtained from the United States, Italy and Spain.

In the authors' methods: Amplification with reference gene primers provided the estimates of nucleated cell counts. Libraries were prepared by immunoSEQ multiplex PCR; TCRdb keeps only in-frame clonotypes and omits some of them. The DNA gave D and trimming, while V, J and clone size come from that table. The sample lists 300,000 or so clones; about 88% were seen once. V was trimmed by 2 bases and J by 0 bases, leaving 13 bases between them. The CDR3 extends over 16 amino acids. Allocation to cohorts depended on clinical history reported by the participants. Recovered status applied to Cohort 3 donors who had two consecutive negative PCRs. It also applied to those with clearance or with symptom resolution.

The sequence came from a woman aged 30 to 39 who had recovered from COVID-19. The material sequenced was PBMCs or T cells enriched from blood (not recorded which). This chain joins TRBV23-1 and TRBJ1-1, with D tentatively TRBD1 (5 bases). Being an ORF, TRBV23-1 has a function that is uncertain. CDR3 residues: CASSQTTTGLNTEAFF. The CDR3 DNA is TGCGCCAGCAGTCAAACGACCACAGGACTGAACACTGAAGCTTTCTTT.